The 9 T cell receptor beta chains below all came from one sample that was sequenced in a study of technical replicates of blood from several donors. Data came from immunoSEQ multiplex PCR; TCRdb stores just in-frame clones and leaves some out. The sample lists under 75,000 clones; around 85% were seen once. The specimen sequenced was PBMCs. The receptors shown here come from a human donor in good health. Some clones in this sample may be carry-over from other donors' samples.

The CDR3 spells CASSPGTSPSEQYF. The CDR3 nucleotides read TGTGCCAGCAGCCCCGGGACTTCTCCTAGCGAGCAGTACTTC. The genes are TRBV7-3 and TRBJ2-7, with D tentatively TRBD2 (6 bases). This CDR3 has 14 amino acids. Germline V lookup: CDR1 SGHTA, CDR2 FQGTGA. V lost 5 bases and J lost 6, with 17 bases in between.

J is TRBJ2-6 and V is TRBV9, with TRBD1 matching 8 bases. Unmatched junction bases numbered 8, after V lost 3 bases and J lost 3 bases. This CDR3 contains 17 residues. Germline V gene sequence: CDR1 SGDLS, CDR2 YYNGEE. The CDR3 DNA sequence: TGTGCCAGCAGCGGCTTCCAGGGGGCGGGTGGGGCCAACGTCCTGACTTTC. Translating gives CASSGFQGAGGANVLTF.

This rearrangement joins TRBV5-1 to TRBJ2-1; possible D gene TRBD2, 6 bases. CDR1 SGHRS and CDR2 YFSETQ come from the germline V gene. V was pared by 0 bases and J by 2 bases, with 9 bases between. This CDR3 spans 15 amino acids. CDR3 DNA: TGCGCCAGCAGCTTGGTAGCGGAGACCTACAATGAGCAGTTCTTC. Its translation is CASSLVAETYNEQFF. The full variable domain, in which reference TRBV5-1 and TRBJ2-1 provide the parts outside the CDR3, is KAGVTQTPRYLIKTRGQQVTLSCSPISGHRSVSWYQQTPGQGLQFLFEYFSETQRNKGNFPGRFSGRQFSNSRSEMNVSTLELGDSALYLCASSLVAETYNEQFFGPGTRLTVL.

The chain joins TRBV7-9 to TRBJ1-2; weak D call: TRBD1 (6 bases). With 2 bases removed from V and 9 bases from J, the gap between germline ends came to 13 bases. There are 13 residues in the CDR3. Looked up from germline, CDR1 is SEHNR and CDR2 is FQNEAQ (reference sequence). This chain's CDR3 is CASSLIRGKRYTF. CDR3 DNA: TGTGCCAGCAGCTTAATCAGGGGTAAGCGCTACACCTTC.

The V gene is TRBV4-2, the J gene TRBJ2-7, with TRBD2 as a possible D gene (7 bases). In germline, CDR1 is LGHNA, CDR2 YNFKEQ. This CDR3 contains 15 residues. Trimming took 0 bases from V and 7 from J, leaving 16 bases between them. The CDR3 is CASSQDVGGAREQYF. The CDR3 bases are TGTGCCAGCAGCCAAGATGTAGGGGGGGCTAGAGAGCAGTACTTC.

The chain joins TRBV5-4 to TRBJ2-5; 15 bases line up with TRBD2. The CDR3 consists of 16 residues. The ends lost 5 bases at V and 4 bases at J; junction bases unmatched: 6. Germline loops: CDR1 SGHNT, CDR2 YYREEE (reference sequence). The CDR3 loop is CASSSRTSGGGETQYF. Written as DNA, the CDR3 is TGTGCCAGCAGTTCACGGACTAGCGGGGGGGGAGAGACCCAGTACTTC. Looking up the rest from reference TRBV5-4 and TRBJ2-5 gives the full variable domain: ETGVTQSPTHLIKTRGQQVTLRCSSQSGHNTVSWYQQALGQGPQFIFQYYREEENGRGNFPPRFSGLQFPNYSSELNVNALELDDSALYLCASSSRTSGGGETQYFGPGTRLLVL.

The rearrangement joins TRBV4-3 to TRBJ2-7, with D perhaps TRBD1 (6 bases). The CDR3 runs 15 residues. The V end lost 0 bases, the J end lost 4 bases, and 13 bases lay between the germline ends. The V gene's germline CDR1 is LGHNA and CDR2 YSLEER. Here the CDR3 reads CASSQDRGTPYEQYF. The CDR3 DNA reads TGCGCCAGCAGCCAAGATCGAGGGACACCATACGAGCAGTACTTC.

The rearrangement links TRBV4-1 to TRBJ2-5; 14 bases match TRBD2. Looked up from germline, CDR1 is MGHRA and CDR2 is YSYEKL. The CDR3 sequence is 16 residues long. The junction had 6 bases not matched to a gene; V was cut back by 4 bases and J by 5 bases. This CDR3 is CASSRGLAGGSETQYF. The CDR3 nucleotides read TGCGCCAGCAGCCGCGGACTAGCGGGGGGATCGGAGACCCAGTACTTC.

The chain uses TRBV18 and TRBJ2-5; a possible D gene is TRBD2 (5 bases). The CDR3 length is 16 residues. Trimming left V 2 bases short and J 5 bases short, with 18 bases between. Looked up from germline, CDR1 is KGHSH and CDR2 is LQKENI. For the CDR3, the DNA is TGTGCCAGCTCACCATTGGAGGTAGACAATATGGAGACCCAGTACTTC. Translated: CASSPLEVDNMETQYF. Drawing the rest from reference TRBV18 and TRBJ2-5, the complete variable domain is NAGVMQNPRHLVRRRGQEARLRCSPMKGHSHVYWYRQLPEEGLKFMVYLQKENIIDESGMPKERFSAEFPKEGPSILRIQQVVRGDSAAYFCASSPLEVDNMETQYFGPGTRLLVL.